The 21 T cell receptor beta chains listed next were all sequenced from one sample in a study of circulating CD8 cells and anti-PD-1 response in melanoma. Each library started from approximately 15 ng of total RNA using the QIAseq Immune Repertoire TCR panel. TCRdb itself ran the reads through MiXCR, one entry per CDR3 protein. The sample holds some 700 distinct CDR3 sequences, 9.5% to 15% seen once. Live CD3+CD8+TCRalphabeta+ cells were sorted into four subsets by PD-1 and/or TIGIT. This specimen consisted of CD8+ T cells from PBMCs, obtained at baseline or after one month of anti-PD-1 therapy (not recorded which). The receptor source for this set is a human donor with melanoma.

This clonotype is classed as medium-sized. This chain links TRBV29-1 with TRBJ2-7; D gene unclear. Germline CDR1 is SQVTM and CDR2 is ANQGSEA. The CDR3 is 13 amino acids. V was pared by 1 base and J by 1 base, with 8 bases between. The CDR3 reads CSVEAAGSYEQYF. The CDR3 bases are TGCAGCGTTGAAGCGGCAGGTTCCTACGAGCAGTACTTC.

This clonotype counts as medium-sized. The gene calls are TRBV6-5 and TRBJ2-1, with 10 bases identical to TRBD2. Germline V gene data show CDR1 as MNHEY and CDR2 as SVGAGI. The CDR3 extends over 15 amino acids. V shed 2 bases, J shed 9 bases, and the junction held 7 bases outside the gene matches. The CDR3 spells CASSYSLAGESEQFF. CDR3 DNA sequence: TGTGCCAGCAGTTACAGCCTAGCGGGGGAAAGTGAGCAGTTCTTC.

This clonotype has a handful of counts. V usage is TRBV19 and J usage is TRBJ2-7, with TRBD1 as a possible D gene (6 bases). The CDR3 covers 14 residues. CDR1 is LNHDA and CDR2 is SQIVND in the germline V gene (reference sequence). Trimming stripped 1 base from V and 2 bases from J, with 9 bases between. For the CDR3, the DNA is TGTGCCAGTAGTATAGTGAACAGGGCCTACGAGCAGTACTTC. Translated, it gives CASSIVNRAYEQYF.

By proportion, this clonotype is large. The chain carries TRBV5-1 and TRBJ2-3, with TRBD2 as a possible D gene (5 bases). V was shortened by 2 bases and J by 5 bases, with 6 bases between the two germline ends. This CDR3 is built from 12 residues. Germline V lookup: CDR1 SGHRS, CDR2 YFSETQ. This CDR3 is CASSLGGDTQYF. CDR3 coding DNA: TGCGCCAGCAGCTTAGGAGGAGATACGCAGTATTTT.

This clonotype counts as large. The chain recombines TRBV19 with TRBJ2-3; D remains unclear. CDR3 length: 16 amino acids. Germline V CDR1 and CDR2: LNHDA, SQIVND (reference sequence). Trimming pared 3 bases from V and 0 bases from J, leaving 13 bases between. As DNA, the CDR3 is TGTGCCAGTAGTATTGGGGTGGTAGCTAGCACAGATACGCAGTATTTT. Translating it yields CASSIGVVASTDTQYF.

This clonotype is labeled as medium-sized. The rearrangement joins TRBV4-3 to TRBJ1-2; no reliable D call. Trimming left V 1 base short and J 0 bases short, with 9 bases between. Germline CDR1 is LGHNA and CDR2 is YSLEER. This CDR3 region has 15 residues. CDR3: CASSQGRGANYGYTF. The CDR3 nucleotides read TGCGCCAGCAGCCAAGGTCGTGGAGCTAACTATGGCTACACCTTC.

This clonotype is classed as medium-sized. J is TRBJ1-2 and V is TRBV12-3 or TRBV12-4, with D tentatively TRBD1 (5 bases). The V end was cut by 3 bases, the J end by 3 bases, with 8 bases between. This CDR3 contains 13 residues. CDR3 in DNA: TGTGCCAGCAGTTTGTCGGGGGACTATGGCTACACCTTC. This translates into CASSLSGDYGYTF.

By frequency in the sample, this clonotype is large. The chain combines TRBV20-1 with TRBJ2-7; 9 bases agree with TRBD1. The V segment lost 5 bases and the J segment 7 bases; nucleotides outside the gene matches: 15. Germline loops: CDR1 DFQATT, CDR2 SNEGSKA (reference sequence). CDR3 length: 15 residues. CDR3 amino acids: CSAQEGTGRILEQYF. CDR3 in DNA: TGCAGTGCTCAGGAGGGGACAGGGCGAATCTTAGAGCAGTACTTC.

This clonotype is termed medium-sized. The chain employs TRBV2 and TRBJ1-6; D unresolved. The length of the CDR3 is 15 residues. Between the trimmed V and J ends, which lost 6 bases and 3 bases, there was a span of 12 bases. Germline loops: CDR1 SNHLY, CDR2 FYNNEI. The CDR3 spells CASREEGLYNSPLHF. Here the CDR3 DNA reads TGTGCCAGCAGGGAGGAAGGACTCTATAATTCACCCCTCCACTTT.

This clonotype is large (0.1 to 1%) within its sample. The J gene is TRBJ2-1, the V gene TRBV19, with D hard to call. Deletions cut 6 bases from V and 4 bases from J, with 4 bases between. Germline CDR1 and CDR2: LNHDA and SQIVND (reference sequence). This CDR3 contains 11 residues. The CDR3 sequence: CASSTYNEQFF. In nucleotides, the CDR3 is TGTGCCAGTAGCACATACAATGAGCAGTTCTTC.

The CDR3 nucleotides are TGCAGTGCTAGTAGGGGCTACTACGAGCAGTACTTC. Encoded protein: CSASRGYYEQYF. The chain recombines TRBV20-1 with TRBJ2-7; TRBD1 might be the D (5 bases). The germline V gene has CDR1 DFQATT and CDR2 SNEGSKA (reference sequence). This CDR3 is 12 amino acids long. The germline V and J ends were trimmed by 3 bases and 3 bases, with 9 bases remaining between them.

To note about this clonotype: It may be a read error: a sequence one base away is much more abundant. The chain has TRBV5-4 and TRBJ1-2; 7 nucleotides line up with TRBD1. The germline V gene has CDR1 SGHNT and CDR2 YYREEE (reference sequence). The CDR3 length is 14 residues. The CDR3 sequence: CASSPATGNYDYTF. In DNA, the CDR3 is TGCGCCAGCAGCCCCGCGACAGGGAACTATGACTACACCTTC.

This clonotype rates as large. The chain employs TRBV29-1 and TRBJ2-2, with D possibly being TRBD2 (5 bases). Trimming left V 5 bases short and J 5 bases short, with 12 bases between. This CDR3 spans 13 amino acids. Germline assignment: CDR1 SQVTM and CDR2 ANQGSEA. This CDR3 is CSVTPGGTGELFF. CDR3 DNA: TGCAGCGTTACGCCAGGAGGTACCGGGGAGCTGTTTTTT.

This clonotype qualifies as large. The chain carries TRBV25-1 and TRBJ1-6; D call uncertain. The germline gives CDR1 MGHDK, CDR2 SYGVNS. V was shortened by 1 base and J by 6 bases, with 7 bases between the two germline ends. The CDR3 is made up of 14 amino acids. Here the CDR3 DNA reads TGTGCCAGCAGTGAATGGGCCGGTAATTCACCCCTCCACTTT. Amino acid sequence: CASSEWAGNSPLHF.

In its sample, this clonotype ranks as large. This chain connects TRBV28 to TRBJ2-7, with unresolved D. The V gene's germline CDR1 is MDHEN and CDR2 SYDVKM. V was clipped by 3 bases and J by 2 bases, with 8 bases between them. The CDR3 consists of 13 residues. As DNA, the CDR3 is TGTGCCAGCAGTTTCGCCAGTCCCTACGAGCAGTACTTC. It translates to CASSFASPYEQYF.

This clonotype is large by share. The chain is built from TRBV19 and TRBJ2-1; 9 bases match TRBD1. Germline V gene lookup returns CDR1 LNHDA and CDR2 SQIVND (reference sequence). With 7 bases clipped from V and 3 bases from J, the junction kept 7 bases outside the gene matches. This CDR3 has 15 amino acids. The DNA for the CDR3 is TGTGCCAGTAATCTGGGACAGGGATTCTACAATGAGCAGTTCTTC. Translated, it gives CASNLGQGFYNEQFF. Based on the CDR3 plus reference TRBV19 and TRBJ2-1, the full variable domain is DGGITQSPKYLFRKEGQNVTLSCEQNLNHDAMYWYRQDPGQGLRLIYYSQIVNDFQKGDIAEGYSVSREKKESFPLTVTSAQKNPTAFYLCASNLGQGFYNEQFFGPGTRLTVL.

Note on this clonotype: A clone one base away is much larger, so this may be a read error. The V call is TRBV27, the J call TRBJ1-2; 12 positions agree with TRBD1. Looked up from germline, CDR1 is MNHEY and CDR2 is SMNVEV (reference sequence). The CDR3 length is 14 residues. CDR3 region: CASTTGGQGAGYAF. As DNA, the CDR3 is TGTGCCAGCACCACAGGGGGACAGGGGGCTGGCTACGCCTTC.

By frequency in the sample, this clonotype is large. The CDR3 spells CASSHKGQGVPSEAFF. CDR3 sequence (DNA): TGTGCCAGCAGCCATAAGGGACAGGGAGTACCTAGTGAAGCTTTCTTT. This chain connects TRBV7-9 to TRBJ1-1; 9 bases are shared with TRBD1. The CDR3 is 16 amino acids. The J segment lost 7 bases and the V segment lost 5 bases, leaving 14 bases of the junction unmatched. Germline V gene lookup returns CDR1 SEHNR and CDR2 FQNEAQ (reference sequence).

This clonotype is medium-sized within its sample. V is TRBV4-3 and J is TRBJ2-3, with D perhaps TRBD2 (5 bases). V was clipped by 0 bases and J by 6 bases, with 7 bases between them. This CDR3 has 13 amino acids. Germline values: CDR1 LGHNA, CDR2 YSLEER. The CDR3 coding sequence is TGCGCCAGCAGCCAAGACCCGGGGGATACGCAGTATTTT. Translated: CASSQDPGDTQYF.

This clonotype was counted only a few times. V gene TRBV6-6 combines with J gene TRBJ2-5; 8 positions agree with TRBD1. J lost 4 bases, V lost 5 bases, and 6 bases had no gene match. Germline loops: CDR1 MNHNY, CDR2 SVGAGI (reference sequence). The length of the CDR3 is 14 residues. The CDR3 is CASSRGQVIETQYF. The CDR3 nucleotides read TGTGCCAGCAGTCGGGGACAGGTCATAGAGACCCAGTACTTC.

By proportion, this clonotype is medium-sized. The V gene is TRBV12-3 or TRBV12-4, the J gene TRBJ2-7, with 8 positions matching TRBD1. The CDR3 contains 16 residues. The V and J ends lost 5 bases and 1 base, in that order; junction bases with no gene match: 10. CDR3 bases: TGTGCCAGCAGTGGGGACCGGGACAGGCATTCCTACGAGCAGTACTTC. Translation gives CASSGDRDRHSYEQYF.